The T cell receptor (beta chain) under discussion was sequenced for a study of blood T cell repertoires in COVID-19. Overall study context: The study drew acute and convalescent COVID-19 samples from the United States, Italy and Spain. T cells, B-cell-depleted T cells, or PBMCs supplied cDNA or gDNA.

Trimming took 3 bases from V and 1 from J, leaving 12 bases between them. The germline gives CDR1 KGHSH, CDR2 LQKENI. The CDR3 consists of 15 residues. This clone has more than one count but fewer than ten. Per the study methods: Reference gene primer amplification gave nucleated cell count estimates. This table comes from immunoSEQ multiplex PCR, and its TCRdb copy is limited to in-frame clones, with some not included. V, J and clone size are those of that table, while D and trimming were read from the DNA. The data show 40,000 or so clones, roughly 73% seen once. The clonotype comes from a woman aged 70-85 years with acute or convalescent COVID-19. Sequencing used peripheral blood. V gene TRBV18 combines with J gene TRBJ1-1; D is uncertain. The chain's CDR3 is CASSPWRRGNTEAFF. The CDR3 coding sequence is TGTGCCAGCTCACCGTGGAGGCGTGGGAACACTGAAGCTTTCTTT.